The T cell receptor (beta chain) under discussion was sequenced for a study of blood T cell repertoires in COVID-19. In the original processing: Reference gene primers were amplified, and this amplification served to estimate nucleated cell counts. Profiled with immunoSEQ multiplex PCR; TCRdb holds only in-frame clones, not every one. The DNA gave D and trimming, while V, J and clone size come from that table. The sample holds under 200,000 clones, roughly nine tenths seen once. Trimming shortened V by 5 bases and J by 3 bases, and 11 bases separated the two germline ends. CDR1 and CDR2 from the germline V gene are MDHEN and SYDVKM. CDR3 length: 14 residues.

The sample taken for sequencing was peripheral blood. This receptor was taken from a woman in her seventies with acute or convalescent COVID-19. The genes are TRBV28 and TRBJ1-3; D uncertain. In DNA form, the CDR3 reads TGTGCCAGCAGTGAGGGCTTCATTGGAAACACCATATATTTT. Encoded protein: CASSEGFIGNTIYF.